This T cell receptor (beta chain) was identified in a study of T cells in Graves' hyperthyroidism and ophthalmopathy. Turning to the study itself: Before any treatment, at initial diagnosis, peripheral blood was collected. Study conclusions and caveats: Median prediction lead before ophthalmopathy onset was 5 to 7.5 months with the model.

Points on this clonotype: Its antigen is unidentified.

RNA transcripts gave rise to amplified TCR beta CDR3 regions. RT-PCR in the first round (using the HTBI primer set) targeted the TCR CDR3. TCRdb ran MiXCR on the multiplex PCR reads and lists one entry per CDR3 protein. The table records about 420,000 distinct CDR3 sequences, 15% to 17% of them present only once. The sequence was obtained from a woman aged 18-29 years with Graves' hyperthyroidism. Material: blood.

CDR3: CATPRAPGVGTGELFF. CDR3 nucleotide sequence: TGTGCCACCCCTAGGGCTCCAGGGGTGGGAACCGGGGAGCTGTTTTTT. V is TRBV19 and J is TRBJ2-2, with D perhaps TRBD1 (6 bases). The CDR3 is made up of 16 amino acids. Trimming took off 10 bases at V and 5 bases at J, with 23 bases between the two ends. CDR1 and CDR2 from the germline V gene are LNHDA and SQIVND (reference sequence).